This T cell receptor (beta chain) is from a study of cytomegalovirus exposure and HLA in healthy donors. Study-wide context: An earlier analysis identified some 110 million unique TCR beta sequences in 150 million to 200 million T cells. Findings and limits, study-wide: Excluded were some V segments that proved indistinguishable, including TRBV6-2 and TRBV6-3. Later analysis identified about 15,000 TCR beta sequences associated with HLA alleles, using a false discovery rate threshold of 0.05.

A multiplex PCR was run with 60 Vbeta primers and 13 Jbeta primers. Produced via immunoSEQ multiplex PCR; TCRdb's table is partial and in-frame only. Here the sample spans approximately 53,000 clones, 60% to 75% being singletons. Germline CDR1 is SGHTA and CDR2 is FQGTGA. There are 14 residues in the CDR3. Trimming took off 3 bases at V and 3 bases at J, with 8 bases between the two ends. For this clone: No antigen is known for it.

Sequenced material: PBMCs. The rearrangement links TRBV7-3 to TRBJ2-2, with TRBD1 as a possible D gene (6 bases). This clonotype originated in a woman in her fifties or sixties in good health and CMV-seronegative. For the CDR3, the DNA is TGTGCCAGCAGCTTGGGACATTACACCGGGGAGCTGTTTTTT. Translation: CASSLGHYTGELFF.